The source of this T cell receptor (beta chain) is a study of blood T cell repertoires in COVID-19. Germline V lookup: CDR1 MNHEY, CDR2 SVGAGI. Trimming removed 5 bases from V and 4 bases from J, with 12 bases in between. The length of the CDR3 is 15 residues. The authors' processing: Amplification from reference gene primers served as the basis for estimated nucleated cell counts. Sequencing used immunoSEQ multiplex PCR; TCRdb keeps in-frame clones, though not all of them. V and J calls and clone size are given by that table; D and trimming were obtained from the DNA. The table shows about 98,000 clones, with roughly 86% occurring only once. This clone appeared once.

The origin of this receptor is a man over 45 with acute or convalescent COVID-19. The chain uses TRBV6-5 and TRBJ1-6, with a tentative D call TRBD1 (6 bases). Sample: peripheral blood. The CDR3: CASSPGQRYNSPLHF. The DNA for the CDR3 is TGTGCCAGCAGTCCCGGACAGAGATATAATTCACCCCTCCACTTT.